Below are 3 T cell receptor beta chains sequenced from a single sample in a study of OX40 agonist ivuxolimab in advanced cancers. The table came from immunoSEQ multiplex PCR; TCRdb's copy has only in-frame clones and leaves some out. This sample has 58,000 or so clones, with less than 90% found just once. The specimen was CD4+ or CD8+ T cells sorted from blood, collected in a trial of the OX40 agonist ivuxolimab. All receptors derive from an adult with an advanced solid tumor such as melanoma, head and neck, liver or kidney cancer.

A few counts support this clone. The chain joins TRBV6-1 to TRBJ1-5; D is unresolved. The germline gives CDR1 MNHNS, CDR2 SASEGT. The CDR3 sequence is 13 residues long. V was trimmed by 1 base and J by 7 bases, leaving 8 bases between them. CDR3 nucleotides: TGTGCCAGCAGTGAAGAATTCGGCCAGCCCCAGCATTTT. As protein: CASSEEFGQPQHF.

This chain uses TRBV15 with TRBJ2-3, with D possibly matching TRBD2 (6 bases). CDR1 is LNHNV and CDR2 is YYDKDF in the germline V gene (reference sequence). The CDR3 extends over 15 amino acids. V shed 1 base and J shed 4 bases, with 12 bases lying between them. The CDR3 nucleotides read TGTGCCACCAGCAGAGTAGGAGGGTTGGCAGATACGCAGTATTTT. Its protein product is CATSRVGGLADTQYF.

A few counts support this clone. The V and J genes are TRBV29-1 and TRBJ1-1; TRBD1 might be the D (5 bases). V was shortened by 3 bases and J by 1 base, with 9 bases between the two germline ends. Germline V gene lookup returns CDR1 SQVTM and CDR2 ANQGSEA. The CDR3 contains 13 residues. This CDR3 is CSVDGASNTEAFF. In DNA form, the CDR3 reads TGCAGCGTTGACGGGGCGTCGAACACTGAAGCTTTCTTT.